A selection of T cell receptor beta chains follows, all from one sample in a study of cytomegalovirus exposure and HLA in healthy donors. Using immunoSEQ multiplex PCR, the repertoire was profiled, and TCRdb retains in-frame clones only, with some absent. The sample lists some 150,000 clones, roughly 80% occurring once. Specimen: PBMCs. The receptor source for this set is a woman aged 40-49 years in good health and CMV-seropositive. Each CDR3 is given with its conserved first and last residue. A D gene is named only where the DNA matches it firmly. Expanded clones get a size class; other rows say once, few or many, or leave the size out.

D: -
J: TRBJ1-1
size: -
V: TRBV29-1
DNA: TGCAGCGTTGGGCTGCCATCTGGGAACACTGAAGCTTTCTTT
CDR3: CSVGLPSGNTEAFF

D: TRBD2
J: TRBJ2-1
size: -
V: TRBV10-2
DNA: TGCGCCAGCAGTGAGGTAGCGGGGCTCTACAATGAGCAGTTCTTC
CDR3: CASSEVAGLYNEQFF

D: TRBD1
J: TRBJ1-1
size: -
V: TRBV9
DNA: TGTGCCAGCAGCCCTTCCGGACAGGGAGACACTGAAGCTTTCTTT
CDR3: CASSPSGQGDTEAFF

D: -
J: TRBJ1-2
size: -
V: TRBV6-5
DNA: TGTGCCAGCAGTACCGGACAGCACCGCGTGTATGGCTACACCTTC
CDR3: CASSTGQHRVYGYTF

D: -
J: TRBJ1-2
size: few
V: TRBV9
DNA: TGTGCCAGCAGCGTAGATTTTTCGCAGGGCTATGGCTACACCTTC
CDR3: CASSVDFSQGYGYTF

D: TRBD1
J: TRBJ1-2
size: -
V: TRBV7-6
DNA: TGTGCCAGCAGCCCAATACAGGGGAGTTATGGCTACACCTTC
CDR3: CASSPIQGSYGYTF

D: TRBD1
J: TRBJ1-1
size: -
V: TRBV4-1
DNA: TGCGCCAGCAGCCAAGTCCGGGACAGCAACACTGAAGCTTTCTTT
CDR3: CASSQVRDSNTEAFF

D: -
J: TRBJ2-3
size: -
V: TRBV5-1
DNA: TGCGCCAGCAGCTCTGGACAGACGGGTACGCAGTATTTT
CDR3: CASSSGQTGTQYF

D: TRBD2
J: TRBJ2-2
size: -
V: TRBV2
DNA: TGTGCCAGCAGTGAAACTCCCGGACTAGCGGGGGGCAGCACCGGGGAGCTGTTTTTT
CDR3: CASSETPGLAGGSTGELFF

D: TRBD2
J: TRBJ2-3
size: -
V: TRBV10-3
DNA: TGTGCCATCAGTGGGACTAGTACAGATACGCAGTATTTT
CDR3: CAISGTSTDTQYF

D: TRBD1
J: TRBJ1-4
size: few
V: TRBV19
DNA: TGTGCCAGTAGTATTGGTACAGGGGGAGAAAAACTGTTTTTT
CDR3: CASSIGTGGEKLFF

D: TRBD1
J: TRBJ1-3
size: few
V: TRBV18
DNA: TGTGCCAGCCTCCCAGGGGGCTCTGGAAACACCATATATTTT
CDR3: CASLPGGSGNTIYF

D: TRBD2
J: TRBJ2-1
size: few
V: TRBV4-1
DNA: TGCGCCAGCAGCCAGCAGACTAGCGGGGGGCCGGGGATACTCTACAATGAGCAGTTCTTC
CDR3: CASSQQTSGGPGILYNEQFF

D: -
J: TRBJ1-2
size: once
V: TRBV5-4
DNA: TGTGCCAGCAGCTTGTTTTACGGACAGACCTATGGCTACACCTTC
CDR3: CASSLFYGQTYGYTF

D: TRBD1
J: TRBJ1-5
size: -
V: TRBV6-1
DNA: TGTGCCAGCAGTGAAGCCGGGGGGACAGGGGCCCATCAGCCCCAGCATTTT
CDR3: CASSEAGGTGAHQPQHF

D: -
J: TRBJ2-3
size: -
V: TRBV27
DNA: TGTGCCAGCAGTTTTCAGGGAGATACGCAGTATTTT
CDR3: CASSFQGDTQYF

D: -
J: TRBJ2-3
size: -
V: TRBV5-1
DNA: TGCGCCAGCAGCTTTTCGTCAGGCCCCACAGATACGCAGTATTTT
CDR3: CASSFSSGPTDTQYF

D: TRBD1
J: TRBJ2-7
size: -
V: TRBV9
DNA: TGTGCCAGCAGCCTCGGACAGGGATTCTACGAGCAGTACTTC
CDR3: CASSLGQGFYEQYF

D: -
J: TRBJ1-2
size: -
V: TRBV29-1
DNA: TGTAGCGTTGGCCCGTCGGCGGTGGCCTATGGCTACACCTTC
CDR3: CSVGPSAVAYGYTF

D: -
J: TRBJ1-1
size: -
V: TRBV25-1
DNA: TGTGCCAGCAGGGCCGGGGGAAACACTGAAGCTTTCTTT
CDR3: CASRAGGNTEAFF

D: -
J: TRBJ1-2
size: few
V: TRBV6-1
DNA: TGTGCCAGCAAAACAGCAAACTATGGCTACACCTTC
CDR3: CASKTANYGYTF

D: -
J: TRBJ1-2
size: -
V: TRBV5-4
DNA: TGTGCCAGCAGCTTGGAGGGGGGGGTCGGCTATGGCTACACCTTC
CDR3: CASSLEGGVGYGYTF

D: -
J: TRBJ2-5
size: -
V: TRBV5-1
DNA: TGCGCCAGCAGCTCTGTGGTCTCCGGCGGGGAGACCCAGTACTTC
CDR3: CASSSVVSGGETQYF

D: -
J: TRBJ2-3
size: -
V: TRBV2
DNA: TGTGCCAGCAGCGCGGGGACTAGCACAGATACGCAGTATTTT
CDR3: CASSAGTSTDTQYF

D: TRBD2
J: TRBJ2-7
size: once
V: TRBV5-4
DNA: TGTGCCAGCAGCCGAGGTACTAGCGGGGCCTTCTACGAGCAGTACTTC
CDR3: CASSRGTSGAFYEQYF

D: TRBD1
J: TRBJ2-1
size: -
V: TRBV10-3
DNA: TGTGCCATCAGTGAGACAGGGGGCTTGCACAATGAGCAGTTCTTC
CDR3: CAISETGGLHNEQFF

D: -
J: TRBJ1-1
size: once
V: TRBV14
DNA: TGTGCCAGCAGCCGTTTCGGCACTGAAGCTTTCTTT
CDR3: CASSRFGTEAFF

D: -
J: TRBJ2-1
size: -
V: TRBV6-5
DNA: TGTGCCAGCAGTTATGGCGGGAATGAGCAGTTCTTC
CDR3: CASSYGGNEQFF

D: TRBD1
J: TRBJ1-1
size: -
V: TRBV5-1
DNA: TGCGCCAGCAGGGGACAGGGGGTCAAGGGAGCTTTCTTT
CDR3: CASRGQGVKGAFF

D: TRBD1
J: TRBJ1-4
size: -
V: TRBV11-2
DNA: TGTGCCAGCAGCTTTACTGGTGTAGGGGGCGCGGGTAATGAAAAACTGTTTTTT
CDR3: CASSFTGVGGAGNEKLFF

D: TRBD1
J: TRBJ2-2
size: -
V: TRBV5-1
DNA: TGCGCCAGCAGCACACCCGGGACAGGGGTGGCCGGGGAGCTGTTTTTT
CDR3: CASSTPGTGVAGELFF

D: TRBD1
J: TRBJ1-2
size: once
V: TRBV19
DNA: TGTGCCAGTAGTACCTTGGAGGGGGCGCATGGCTACACCTTC
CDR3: CASSTLEGAHGYTF

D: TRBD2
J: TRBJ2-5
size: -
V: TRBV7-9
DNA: TGTTCCAGCAGCTTAGCGCAGTCTAGCGGGGGGAAAGAGACCCAGTACTTC
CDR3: CSSSLAQSSGGKETQYF

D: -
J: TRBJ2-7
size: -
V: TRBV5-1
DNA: TGCGCCAGCAGACAGCAGGGGGGCGAGCAGTACTTC
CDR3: CASRQQGGEQYF

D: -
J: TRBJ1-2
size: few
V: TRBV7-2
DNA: TGTGCCAGCAGCTTAGATGGCAGGGGATACTACTATGGCTACACCTTC
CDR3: CASSLDGRGYYYGYTF

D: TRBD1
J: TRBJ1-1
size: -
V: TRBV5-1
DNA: TGCGCCAGCAGCTCAATGACAGGGTCCATGATTGAAGCTTTCTTT
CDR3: CASSSMTGSMIEAFF

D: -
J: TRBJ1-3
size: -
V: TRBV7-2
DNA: TGTGCCAGCAGCTTAGCGCAGGTCGCCGGTGGAAACACCATATATTTT
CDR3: CASSLAQVAGGNTIYF

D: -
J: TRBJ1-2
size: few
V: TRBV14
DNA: TGTGCCAGCAGCCAAGGGGTTGGGCAGTCTTACGGCTACACCTTC
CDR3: CASSQGVGQSYGYTF

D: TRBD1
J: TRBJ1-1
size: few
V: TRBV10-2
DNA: TGCGCCAGCAGAGAAAGACAGGGGGCACGCAACACTGAAGCTTTCTTT
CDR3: CASRERQGARNTEAFF

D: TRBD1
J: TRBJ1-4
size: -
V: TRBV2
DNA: TGTGCCAGCAGTGAAGCGCTTCGACAGGGATTCGGAAAACTGTTTTTT
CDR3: CASSEALRQGFGKLFF

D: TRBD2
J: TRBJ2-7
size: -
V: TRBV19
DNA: TGTGCCAGTACTCCCCAAGCGGGGGGGCCCTACGAGCAGTACTTC
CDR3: CASTPQAGGPYEQYF

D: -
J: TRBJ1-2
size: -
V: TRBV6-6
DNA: TGTGCCAGCAGTTCTTACCTTGGGAGCGGCTACACCTTC
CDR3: CASSSYLGSGYTF

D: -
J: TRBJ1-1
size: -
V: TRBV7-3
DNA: TGTGCCAGCAGCCAAGCCGGAACGACAGCGAACACTGAAGCTTTCTTT
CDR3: CASSQAGTTANTEAFF

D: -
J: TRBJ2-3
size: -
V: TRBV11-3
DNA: TGTGCCAGCAGCTTTTCAGGGAAGGGCACAGATACGCAGTATTTT
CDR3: CASSFSGKGTDTQYF

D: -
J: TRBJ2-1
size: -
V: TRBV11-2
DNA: TGTGCCAGCAGCCCCGGTCATAGCTATAATGAGCAGTTCTTC
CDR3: CASSPGHSYNEQFF

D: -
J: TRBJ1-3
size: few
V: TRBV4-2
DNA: TGTGCCAGCAGCCAAGATGTCACGGAGTTCAGCTCTGGAAACACCATATATTTT
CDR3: CASSQDVTEFSSGNTIYF

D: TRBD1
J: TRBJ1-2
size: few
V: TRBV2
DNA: TGTGCCAGCAGTAAGGGACAGGGCTATGGCTACACCTTC
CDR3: CASSKGQGYGYTF

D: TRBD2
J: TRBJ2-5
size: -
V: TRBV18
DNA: TGTGCCAGCTCACGCAGCGGGGGGGCGTCCCAGACCCAGTACTTC
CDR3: CASSRSGGASQTQYF

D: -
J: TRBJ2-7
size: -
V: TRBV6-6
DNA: TGTGCCAGCAGAATAGGGGGATACTACGAGCAGTACTTC
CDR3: CASRIGGYYEQYF

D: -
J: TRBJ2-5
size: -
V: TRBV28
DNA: TGTGCCAGCAGTCTCAGGGGTTGGGAGACCCAGTACTTC
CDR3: CASSLRGWETQYF

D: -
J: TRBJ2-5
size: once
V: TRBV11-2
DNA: TGTGCCAGCAGCTTAGCGGGAGAGACCCAGTACTTC
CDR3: CASSLAGETQYF

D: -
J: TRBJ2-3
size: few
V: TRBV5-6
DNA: TGTGCCAGCAGCTTGGGACAGGTCTTTAGCACAGATACGCAGTATTTT
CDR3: CASSLGQVFSTDTQYF

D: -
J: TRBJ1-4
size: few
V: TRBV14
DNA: TGTGCCAGCAGCCAACAGGGTGGTGAAAAACTGTTTTTT
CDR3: CASSQQGGEKLFF

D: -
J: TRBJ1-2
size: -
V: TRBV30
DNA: TGTGCCTGGAACGCGGGGGGTAACTATGGCTACACCTTC
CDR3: CAWNAGGNYGYTF

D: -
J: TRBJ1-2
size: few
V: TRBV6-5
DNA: TGTGCCAGCAGTTACGTATCAGGGGAAGGCTATGGCTACACCTTC
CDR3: CASSYVSGEGYGYTF

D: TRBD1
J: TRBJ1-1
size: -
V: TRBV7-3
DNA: TGTGCCAGCAGCTTAGCAGGGGGCGTGACTGAAGCTTTCTTT
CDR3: CASSLAGGVTEAFF

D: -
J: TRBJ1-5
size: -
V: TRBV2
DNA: TGTGCCAGCACCCGAGGTACCGGTAGCAATCAGCCCCAGCATTTT
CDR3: CASTRGTGSNQPQHF

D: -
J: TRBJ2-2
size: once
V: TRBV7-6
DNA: TGTGCCAGCAGCTTCCTGACAGGGAACACCGGGGAGCTGTTTTTT
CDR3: CASSFLTGNTGELFF

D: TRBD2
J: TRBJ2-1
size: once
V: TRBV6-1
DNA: TGTGCCAGCAGTGAACCTAGCGGGGGGGTATCCAATGAGCAGTTCTTC
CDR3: CASSEPSGGVSNEQFF